This T cell receptor beta chain was captured by sequencing in a study of blood T cell repertoires in COVID-19. The V gene's germline CDR1 is SGHVS and CDR2 FQNEAQ. V lost 2 bases to trimming and J lost 3 bases, with 8 bases between them. CDR3 length: 14 amino acids. TCRdb's table, derived via immunoSEQ multiplex PCR, lists solely in-frame clones and lacks some. Among fewer than 200,000 clones listed, less than 85% were seen once. The sequencing input was peripheral blood. The receptor's source is a woman aged 55-69 years with COVID-19, enrolled during active disease. The chain combines TRBV7-8 with TRBJ1-5; possibly TRBD1 for D (6 bases). The CDR3 nucleotides are TGTGCCAGCAGCTTAACAGGGAACAATCAGCCCCAGCATTTT. Its protein is CASSLTGNNQPQHF.